This T cell receptor (beta chain) was observed in a study of blood T cells in healthy people across ages (dated by TCRdb to about 2015). For the wider study: Template switching captured roughly one uniquely barcoded TCR beta cDNA molecule per two T cells in model experiments. To track age-related changes in TCR beta repertoire diversity, the study relied on deep sequencing normalized with unique cDNA molecular identifiers. For two donors (one aged 18 to 29 and one aged 80 or older), the study analyzed two additional independent replicas of 1 million unique cDNA reads from the same blood draw. The donors were split into four age groups: young (average around 17 years), middle-aged (nearly 40), aged (over 55) and long-lived (roughly 88). To avoid experimental bias, donors of different ages were distributed randomly across sequencing lanes. Broader findings and caveats from the paper: Observed TCR beta diversity per million T cells fell roughly linearly with age, and a significant reduction was already apparent by age roughly 40. Estimates of total diversity based on one million sequenced T cells were regarded as lower bounds and as underestimates. The CMV infection status of donors was not known, potentially confounding age-related changes in expanded clonotypes. The long-lived group showed more naive CD4+ T cells, fewer expanded clones and increased TCR diversity than the aged group, suggesting age selection. The percentage of naive T cells measured by flow cytometry correlated strongly with observed TCR beta diversity. Bulk unsorted PBMC profiling prevented conclusive comparison of naive and antigen-experienced compartments.

The library was obtained by 5' RACE. The listed sequencing device is Illumina HiSeq 2500. The second PCR ran for about 7 to 11 cycles and used a J-beta primer mix along with a sample-barcoded 5' primer. A unique molecular identifier was introduced onto each TCR beta cDNA molecule by a template-switch 5' adaptor carrying 12 random nucleotides. Each sample yielded at least 2.5 million CDR3-containing paired-end reads. All of the RNA was converted into first-strand cDNA using the Mint cDNA synthesis kit, with a TRBC-specific oligonucleotide serving as the primer. Following uracil-DNA glycosylase treatment, a first 18-cycle PCR with universal primers M1SS and BC2_uni_R was performed on all cDNA. The authors' analysis ran thus. For normalization, 1 million high-quality reads, each with a distinct molecular identifier, were randomly selected from each sample. Instead of being binned into consensus sequences, reads with shared molecular identifiers were discarded. MiTCR, set to a Q25 quality threshold and the strictest error-elimination algorithm, was used for CDR3 identification, clonotype clustering and error correction. A nonparametric unseen species model using Euler transformation provided a lower-bound estimate of total TCR beta diversity. In-frame beta chains were kept once TCRdb had trimmed the public reads at Q25 with fastp and called clones with MiXCR. For every CDR3 protein sequence, its rows merge into one entry that carries the most common genes and DNA. TCRdb, rather than the study authors, made the V and J calls. Here the sample has around 1,000,000 distinct CDR3 sequences; less than 45% occur a single time. The ten largest clones represent about an eighth of the sample.

The approximately 39 donors, aged roughly 6 to 90 years, were systemically healthy Caucasian individuals from Russia. Each donor gave 8 to 10 milliliters of peripheral blood, collected into EDTA-treated Vacutainer tubes. Ficoll-Paque density-gradient centrifugation was used to isolate PBMCs, with at least 6.5 million per sample. Trizol reagent was used to extract total RNA from PBMCs, with at least 6 micrograms per sample. For every donor, flow cytometry on a PBMC aliquot measured the percentage of naive CD45RAhigh/CD27high T cells. On this clonotype itself: No cognate antigen has been identified for it. A much larger clone lies one base from this, so it may be a read error.

From its cysteine to its phenylalanine, the CDR3 spans 12 amino acids. Only CDR3 DNA remains: 36 bases, in frame from the first base. Sequences MDHEN (CDR1) and SYDVKM (CDR2) are obtained from the germline V gene. The V gene is TRBV28 and the J gene is TRBJ2-1; TRBD1 matches 10 bases in the middle. The sequencing sample was made of blood. The sequence was obtained from a young man in good health. The CDR3 protein sequence reads: CATMTGGNGQFF. The DNA is as follows: TGTGCCACTATGACAGGGGGCAATGGGCAGTTCTTC.